The 5 T cell receptor beta chains in this list originate from one sample, sequenced in a study of T cells in Graves' hyperthyroidism and ophthalmopathy. RNA transcripts provided the source from which TCR beta CDR3 regions were amplified. The HTBI primer set served for first-round RT-PCR of the TCR CDR3. TCRdb re-called the multiplex PCR reads through MiXCR, storing one row per CDR3 protein. The sample shows some 510,000 distinct CDR3 sequences, around 21% of them seen only once. The sequencing input was blood. The receptors were sampled from a young man with Graves' hyperthyroidism.

In its sample, this clonotype was seen a few times. V gene TRBV11-2 combines with J gene TRBJ2-7, with D unclear. V was cut by 8 bases and J by 6 bases, with 14 bases left in between. Per the germline V gene, CDR1 is SGHAT and CDR2 is FQNNGV. The CDR3 covers 12 residues. CDR3 bases: TGTGCCAGCGGACGCGGCCGGGCCGAGCAGTACTTC. It is translated as CASGRGRAEQYF. Looking up the rest from reference TRBV11-2 and TRBJ2-7 gives the full variable domain: EAGVAQSPRYKIIEKRQSVAFWCNPISGHATLYWYQQILGQGPKLLIQFQNNGVVDDSQLPKDRFSAERLKGVDSTLKIQPAKLEDSAVYLCASGRGRAEQYFGPGTRLTVT.

This clonotype was seen ten or more times. The V call is TRBV5-1, the J call TRBJ2-5, with 7 bases fitting TRBD1. The CDR3 consists of 14 residues. The J segment lost 5 bases and the V segment lost 4 bases, leaving 8 bases of the junction unmatched. From germline, CDR1 is SGHRS and CDR2 YFSETQ. The CDR3 spells CASSPGKGAETQYF. CDR3 bases: TGCGCCAGCAGCCCCGGGAAGGGGGCGGAGACCCAGTACTTC.

This clonotype was recorded many times. The V gene is TRBV19, the J gene TRBJ1-2, with D unresolved. The CDR3 has 12 residues. Germline V gives CDR1 LNHDA, CDR2 SQIVND (reference sequence). Trimming stripped 7 bases from V and 6 bases from J, with 12 bases between. The chain's CDR3 is CASNVGVDGYTF. For the CDR3, the DNA is TGTGCCAGTAACGTCGGGGTGGATGGCTACACCTTC.

The rearrangement uses TRBV3-1 and TRBJ1-1; D is ambiguous. The CDR3 is made up of 16 amino acids. CDR1 is LGHDT and CDR2 is YNNKEL in the germline V gene (reference sequence). The V end lost 4 bases, the J end lost 6 bases, and 21 bases lay between the germline ends. The CDR3 spells CASSRSTFVVGPEAFF. Here the CDR3 DNA reads TGTGCCAGCAGCCGGTCCACATTCGTGGTAGGCCCTGAAGCTTTCTTT.

This chain links TRBV10-3 with TRBJ1-2; no definite D call. Germline V gives CDR1 ENHRY, CDR2 SYGVKD. Trimming took 6 bases from V and 6 from J, leaving 14 bases between them. This CDR3 spans 13 amino acids. The CDR3 DNA reads TGTGCCATCAGCGGACTGCAGGCCGATGGCTACACCTTC. It codes for CAISGLQADGYTF.